This T cell receptor beta chain was identified during a study of Graves' ophthalmopathy and Graves' hyperthyroidism. Regarding the study as a whole: Among thyroid clonotypes expanded above 0.001 frequency, most also appeared in blood.

The V segment lost 1 base and the J segment 8 bases; nucleotides outside the gene matches: 9. The CDR3 totals 15 residues. CDR1 SGHTA and CDR2 FQGNSA come from the germline V gene. Amplification of TCR beta CDR3 regions used RNA transcripts. HTBI primers primed a first-round RT-PCR, and a second-round multiplex PCR followed. TCRdb used MiXCR to reprocess the multiplex PCR reads, holding one entry per CDR3 protein. This sample has about 400,000 distinct CDR3 sequences, with 15% found just once. The table lists this clonotype with many counts. Its antigen is unidentified. The sequence was obtained from a woman aged 18-29 years with stable Graves' hyperthyroidism. Sequencing was performed on peripheral blood. The chain is built from TRBV7-2 and TRBJ1-2, with 8 bases that match TRBD1. This chain's CDR3 is CASSLESTGVIGYTF. The CDR3, as DNA: TGTGCCAGCAGCTTAGAGTCGACAGGGGTCATCGGCTACACCTTC.